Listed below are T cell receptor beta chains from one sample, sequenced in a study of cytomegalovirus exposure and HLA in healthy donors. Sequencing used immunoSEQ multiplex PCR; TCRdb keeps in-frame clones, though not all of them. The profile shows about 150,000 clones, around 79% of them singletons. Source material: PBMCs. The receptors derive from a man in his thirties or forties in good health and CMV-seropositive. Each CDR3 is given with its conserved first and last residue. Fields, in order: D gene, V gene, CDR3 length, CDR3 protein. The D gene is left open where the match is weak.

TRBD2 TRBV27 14 CASSSTLAGNEQFF
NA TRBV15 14 CATSRVYDYSPLHF
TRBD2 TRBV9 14 CASSESGRQETQYF
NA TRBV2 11 CAANAGSSYTF
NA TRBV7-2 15 CASSPLGTLSYEQYF
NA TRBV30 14 CAWSVRGPNYGYTF
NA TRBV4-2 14 CASSHFQGTETQYF
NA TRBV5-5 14 CASSLLTGPWPQHF
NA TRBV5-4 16 CASSLERGYMTDTQYF
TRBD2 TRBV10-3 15 CAISEFAGGTDTQYF
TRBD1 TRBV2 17 CASQGDWGSWSNQPQHF
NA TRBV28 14 CATLPRAVSYEQYF
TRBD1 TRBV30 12 CAWSSFRDSQEF
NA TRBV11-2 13 CASSFGGVQPQHF
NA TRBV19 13 CASTLLPPNIQYF
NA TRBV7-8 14 CASSLWRTNEKLFF
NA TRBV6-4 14 CAPQPEGGATEAFF
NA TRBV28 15 CASSLLGQVYNEQFF
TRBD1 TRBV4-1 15 CASSQGQGSSYEQYF
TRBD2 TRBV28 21 CASSTEPLRTRLAGRWYEQYF
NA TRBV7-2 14 CASSLVGSSGGYTF
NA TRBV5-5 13 CASSLAPGTEAFF
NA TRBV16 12 CASSRTGTEAFF
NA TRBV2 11 CASQGFHEQFF
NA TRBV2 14 CASSSDRTNTEAFF
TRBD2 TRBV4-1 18 CASSQDVEREDLQETQYF
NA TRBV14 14 CASSQLGGRTEAFF
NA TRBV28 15 CASSLRGLTNTEAFF
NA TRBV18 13 CASSPGPYTEAFF
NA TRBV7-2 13 CASSLGDIGTQHF
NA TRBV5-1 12 CASSLAGNIQYF
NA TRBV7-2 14 CASSSPPDLRKLFF
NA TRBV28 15 CASTPQGIYNYGYTF
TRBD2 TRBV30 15 CAWRQSGGSKETQYF
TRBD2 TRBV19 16 CASSIPLAGGGSEQFF
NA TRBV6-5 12 CASSSSADTQYF
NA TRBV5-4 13 CASSLTAGETQYF
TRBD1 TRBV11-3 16 CASSIGQGRSQETQYF
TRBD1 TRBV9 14 CASSGGTASWGYTF
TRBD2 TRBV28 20 CASSALRGFRLAGPDGTQYF
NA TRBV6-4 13 CASSSGLGTEAFF
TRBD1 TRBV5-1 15 CASSTRTGGAYEQYF
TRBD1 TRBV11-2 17 CASSLGTGGISGYEQYF
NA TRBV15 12 CATSRGLYTQYF